This TCR beta chain was identified in a study of cytomegalovirus exposure and HLA in healthy donors. Study-wide results and limits: TCR beta sequences reportedly predicted the HLA-A and HLA-B alleles of most subjects accurately. Later analysis placed DRB1 highest and HLA-C lowest in TCR association rates, which differed by HLA locus.

Of note for this clone: Its antigen is as yet unknown.

CDR3 length equals 16 residues. The germline V gene encodes CDR1 MNHEY and CDR2 SVGAGI. With V trimmed by 0 bases and J by 2 bases, 4 bases remained unmatched. PCR was performed using 60 Vbeta and 13 Jbeta primers. The assay was immunoSEQ multiplex PCR, and TCRdb's table has in-frame clones only and misses some. Of about 190,000 clones listed, more than 75% were seen once; the top ten hold roughly 3.1%. This chain joins TRBV6-5 and TRBJ2-5, with 9 bases fitting TRBD1. This TCR was recovered from a man aged 40-55 years in good health and CMV-seropositive. The material sequenced was PBMCs. As DNA, the CDR3 is TGTGCCAGCAGTTACTCGAAGGGACAGGGACAAGAGACCCAGTACTTC. This encodes CASSYSKGQGQETQYF.